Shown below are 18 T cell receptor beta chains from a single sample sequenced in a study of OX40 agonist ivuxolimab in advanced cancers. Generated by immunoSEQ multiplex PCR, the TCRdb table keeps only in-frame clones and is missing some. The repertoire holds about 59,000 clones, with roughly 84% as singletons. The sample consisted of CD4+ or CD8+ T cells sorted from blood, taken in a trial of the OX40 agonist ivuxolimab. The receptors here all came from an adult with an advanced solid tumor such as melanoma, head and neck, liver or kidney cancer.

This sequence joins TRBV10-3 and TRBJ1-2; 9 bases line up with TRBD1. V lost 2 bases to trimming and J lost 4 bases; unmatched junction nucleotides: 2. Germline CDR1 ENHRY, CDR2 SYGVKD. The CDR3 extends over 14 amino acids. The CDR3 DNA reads TGTGCCATCAGTGAGGGGACAGGGACCTATGGCTACACCTTC. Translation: CAISEGTGTYGYTF.

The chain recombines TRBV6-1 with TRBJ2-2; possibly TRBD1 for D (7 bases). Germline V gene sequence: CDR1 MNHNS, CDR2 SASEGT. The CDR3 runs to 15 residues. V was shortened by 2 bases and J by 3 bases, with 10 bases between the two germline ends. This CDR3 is CASSELRGDTGELFF. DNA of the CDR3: TGTGCCAGCAGTGAACTCAGGGGGGACACCGGGGAGCTGTTTTTT.

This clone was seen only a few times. The CDR3: CASSLVQGQSNEKLFF. In DNA, the CDR3 is TGCGCCAGCAGCTTGGTACAGGGTCAAAGCAATGAAAAACTGTTTTTT. This chain connects TRBV5-1 to TRBJ1-4; possibly TRBD1 for D (6 bases). The germline V and J ends were trimmed by 0 bases and 5 bases, with 14 bases remaining between them. CDR1 and CDR2 (germline): SGHRS, YFSETQ. This CDR3 has 16 residues.

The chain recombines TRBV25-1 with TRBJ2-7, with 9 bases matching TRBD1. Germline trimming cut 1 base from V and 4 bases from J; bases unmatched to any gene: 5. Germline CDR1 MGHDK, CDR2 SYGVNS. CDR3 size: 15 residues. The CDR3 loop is CASSESRQGGYEQYF. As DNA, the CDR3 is TGTGCCAGCAGTGAATCTAGACAGGGGGGGTACGAGCAGTACTTC.

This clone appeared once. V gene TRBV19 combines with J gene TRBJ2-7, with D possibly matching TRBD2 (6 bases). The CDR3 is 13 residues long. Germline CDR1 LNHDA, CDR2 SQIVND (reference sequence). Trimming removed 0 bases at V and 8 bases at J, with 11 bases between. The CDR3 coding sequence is TGTGCCAGTAGTATAGACCGGGGGTACCAGCAGTACTTC. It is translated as CASSIDRGYQQYF.

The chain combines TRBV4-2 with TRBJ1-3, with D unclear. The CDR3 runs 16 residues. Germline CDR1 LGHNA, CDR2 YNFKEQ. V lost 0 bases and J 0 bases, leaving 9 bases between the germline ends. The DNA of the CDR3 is TGTGCCAGCAGCCAAGATCCGCGGAGCTCTGGAAACACCATATATTTT. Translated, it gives CASSQDPRSSGNTIYF.

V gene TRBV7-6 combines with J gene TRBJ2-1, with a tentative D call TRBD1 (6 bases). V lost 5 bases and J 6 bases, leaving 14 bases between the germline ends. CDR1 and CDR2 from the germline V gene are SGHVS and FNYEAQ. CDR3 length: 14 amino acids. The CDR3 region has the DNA TGTGCCAGCAGCGTTATGGACAGATCCAATGAGCAGTTCTTC. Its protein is CASSVMDRSNEQFF.

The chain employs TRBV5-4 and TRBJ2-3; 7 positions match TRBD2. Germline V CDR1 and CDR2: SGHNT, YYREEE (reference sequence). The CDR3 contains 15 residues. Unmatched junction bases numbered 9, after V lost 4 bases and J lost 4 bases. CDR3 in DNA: TGTGCCAGCAGCCCCTGGGGGAGGGCCCCAGATACGCAGTATTTT. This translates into CASSPWGRAPDTQYF.

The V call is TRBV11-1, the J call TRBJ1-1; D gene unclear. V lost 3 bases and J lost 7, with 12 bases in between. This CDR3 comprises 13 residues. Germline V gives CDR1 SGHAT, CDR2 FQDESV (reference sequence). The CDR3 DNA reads TGTGCCAGCAGCTTCGAGGAAATTAGTGAAGCTTTCTTT. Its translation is CASSFEEISEAFF.

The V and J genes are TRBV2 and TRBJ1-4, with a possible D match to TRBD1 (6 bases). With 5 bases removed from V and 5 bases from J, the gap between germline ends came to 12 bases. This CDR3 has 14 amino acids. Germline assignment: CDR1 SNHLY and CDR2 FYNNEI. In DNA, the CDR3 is TGTGCCAGCAGTTTAGGACAGTCAAATGAAAAACTGTTTTTT. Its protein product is CASSLGQSNEKLFF.

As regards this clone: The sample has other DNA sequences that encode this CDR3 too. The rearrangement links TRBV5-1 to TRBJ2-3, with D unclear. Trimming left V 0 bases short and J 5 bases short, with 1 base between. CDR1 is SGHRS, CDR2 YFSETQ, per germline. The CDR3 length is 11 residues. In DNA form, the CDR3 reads TGCGCCAGCAGCTTGGGAGATACGCAGTATTTT. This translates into CASSLGDTQYF.

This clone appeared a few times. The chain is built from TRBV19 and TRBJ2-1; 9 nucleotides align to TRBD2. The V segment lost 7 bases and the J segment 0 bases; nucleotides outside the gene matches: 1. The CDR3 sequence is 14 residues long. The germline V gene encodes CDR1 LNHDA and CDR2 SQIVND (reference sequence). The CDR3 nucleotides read TGTGCCAGTAATAGCGGGGGCTCCTACAATGAGCAGTTCTTC. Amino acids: CASNSGGSYNEQFF. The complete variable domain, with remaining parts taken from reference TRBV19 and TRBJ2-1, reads DGGITQSPKYLFRKEGQNVTLSCEQNLNHDAMYWYRQDPGQGLRLIYYSQIVNDFQKGDIAEGYSVSREKKESFPLTVTSAQKNPTAFYLCASNSGGSYNEQFFGPGTRLTVL.

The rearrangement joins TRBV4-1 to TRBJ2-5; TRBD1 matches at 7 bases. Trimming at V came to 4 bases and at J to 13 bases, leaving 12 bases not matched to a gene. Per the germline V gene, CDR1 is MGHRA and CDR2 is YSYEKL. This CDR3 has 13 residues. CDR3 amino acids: CASSPLGDRARYF. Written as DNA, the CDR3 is TGCGCCAGCAGCCCCCTGGGTGACAGGGCTCGGTACTTC.

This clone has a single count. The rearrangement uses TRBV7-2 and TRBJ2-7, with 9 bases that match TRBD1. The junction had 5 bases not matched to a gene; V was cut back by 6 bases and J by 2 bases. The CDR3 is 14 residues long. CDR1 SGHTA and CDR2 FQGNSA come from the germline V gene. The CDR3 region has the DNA TGTGCCAGCAGTAGTAGACAGGGGGCCTACGAGCAGTACTTC. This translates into CASSSRQGAYEQYF.

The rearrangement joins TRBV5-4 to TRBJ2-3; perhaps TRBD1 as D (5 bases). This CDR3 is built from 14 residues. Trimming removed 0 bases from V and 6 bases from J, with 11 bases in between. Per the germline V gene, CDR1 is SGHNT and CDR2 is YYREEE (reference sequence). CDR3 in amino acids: CASSLDQGGDTQYF. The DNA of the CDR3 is TGTGCCAGCAGCTTGGACCAGGGCGGCGATACGCAGTATTTT.

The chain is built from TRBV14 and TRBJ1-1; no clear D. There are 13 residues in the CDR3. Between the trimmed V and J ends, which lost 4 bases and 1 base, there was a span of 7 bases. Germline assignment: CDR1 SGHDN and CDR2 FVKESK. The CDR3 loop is CASSRLQNTEAFF. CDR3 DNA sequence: TGTGCCAGCAGCCGGCTCCAGAACACTGAAGCTTTCTTT. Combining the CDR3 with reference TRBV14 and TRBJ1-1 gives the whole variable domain EAGVTQFPSHSVIEKGQTVTLRCDPISGHDNLYWYRRVMGKEIKFLLHFVKESKQDESGMPNNRFLAERTGGTYSTLKVQPAELEDSGVYFCASSRLQNTEAFFGQGTRLTVV.

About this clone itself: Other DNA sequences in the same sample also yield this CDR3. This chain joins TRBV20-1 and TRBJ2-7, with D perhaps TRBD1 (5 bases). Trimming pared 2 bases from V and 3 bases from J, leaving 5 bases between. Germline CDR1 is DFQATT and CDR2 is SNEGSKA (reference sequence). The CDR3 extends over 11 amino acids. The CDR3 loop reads CSARQGYEQYF. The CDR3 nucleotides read TGCAGTGCTAGACAGGGCTACGAGCAGTACTTC.

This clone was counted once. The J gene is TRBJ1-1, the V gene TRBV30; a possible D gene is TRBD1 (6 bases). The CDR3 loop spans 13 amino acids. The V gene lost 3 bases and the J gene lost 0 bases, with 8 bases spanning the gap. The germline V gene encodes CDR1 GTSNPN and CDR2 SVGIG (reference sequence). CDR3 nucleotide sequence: TGTGCCTGGAGCAGGGGAATGAACACTGAAGCTTTCTTT. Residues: CAWSRGMNTEAFF.